A selection of T cell receptor beta chains follows, all from one sample in a study of response to subunit inactivated influenza vaccine. TCRdb analysed the RT-PCR reads with MiXCR anew, one entry per CDR3 protein. The sample has roughly 780,000 distinct CDR3 sequences; about a fifth are singletons. The sequenced sample was PBMCs from blood, obtained 5 days after vaccination. These receptors all stem from a man aged 45-65 years who received an inactivated influenza vaccine. CDR3s include the opening cysteine and the closing phenylalanine or tryptophan. A D gene is named only where the DNA matches it firmly. Expanded clones are given a class, and other clones once, few, many or no size at all.

few,TRBV4-2,TRBD2,TRBJ2-5,TGTGCCAGCAGCCAAGATTGGGAGGGGATCCAAGAGACCCAGTACTTC,CASSQDWEGIQETQYF
few,TRBV5-6,TRBD2,TRBJ2-5,TGTGCCAGCAGCTTGAGGCGTTGGGGCGGGAGTGGAGAGACCCAGTACTTC,CASSLRRWGGSGETQYF
.,TRBV29-1,TRBD2,TRBJ2-5,TGCAGCGTTGAGGGACTAGCGGGGGGGAAGACCCAGTACTTC,CSVEGLAGGKTQYF
.,TRBV6-5,.,TRBJ2-7,TGTGCCAGCAGTTACTCGCCGGGGGAGCAGTACTTC,CASSYSPGEQYF
few,TRBV9,.,TRBJ2-3,TGTGCCAGCAGCGGCCGGCTTCCACGGACTGCTCGAGATACGCAGTATTTT,CASSGRLPRTARDTQYF
.,TRBV20-1,TRBD1,TRBJ1-2,TGCAGTGCTCTACAGGGGACCTATGGCTACACCTTC,CSALQGTYGYTF
.,TRBV7-9,TRBD1,TRBJ2-1,TGTGCCAGCAGCTTTCAGGGGGCGCCGAGTGAGCAGTTCTTC,CASSFQGAPSEQFF
.,TRBV20-1,.,TRBJ2-3,TGCAGTGCTAGAGAAAGTGCGGTTAGCACAGATACGCAGTATTTT,CSARESAVSTDTQYF
few,TRBV4-2,TRBD2,TRBJ2-3,TGTGCCAGCAGCCCTGAGAGCGGGGGGCCGTATACGCAGTATTTT,CASSPESGGPYTQYF
.,TRBV3-1,TRBD1,TRBJ2-7,TGTGCCAGCAGCCAAGGGACAGGGGCCTCCTACGAGCAGTACTTC,CASSQGTGASYEQYF
.,TRBV20-1,.,TRBJ2-3,TGCAGTGCTAGTAGACAGTACTTCACAGATACGCAGTATTTT,CSASRQYFTDTQYF
.,TRBV5-5,.,TRBJ2-7,TGTGCCAGCAGTTCCCTTTTTGGCAGGGGCCTTACCTACGAGCAGTACTTC,CASSSLFGRGLTYEQYF
few,TRBV4-1,.,TRBJ2-5,TGCGCCAGCAGCCAGCACTACCCTGAAGTTGAGATGACCCAGTACTTC,CASSQHYPEVEMTQYF
.,TRBV24-1,.,TRBJ2-2,TGTGCCACCAGTGATTTGGACAAGGGGGACACCGGGGAGCTGTTTTTT,CATSDLDKGDTGELFF